These 26 T cell receptor beta chains originate from one sample sequenced in a study of blood T cell repertoires in COVID-19. Assay: immunoSEQ multiplex PCR; the TCRdb copy retains only in-frame clones and omits some. The repertoire holds about 210,000 clones, with 82% as singletons. Specimen: peripheral blood. The receptors derive from a middle-aged woman with acute or convalescent COVID-19.

This clone was seen a handful of times. The same CDR3 also results from other DNA sequences found in this sample. The chain carries TRBV12-3 or TRBV12-4 and TRBJ1-1; D is unclear. The V end lost 1 base, the J end lost 1 base, and 4 bases lay between the germline ends. This CDR3 is built from 13 residues. The CDR3 coding sequence is TGTGCCAGCAGTTTAGGCAGGAACACTGAAGCTTTCTTT. Translated, it gives CASSLGRNTEAFF.

This clone was counted only a few times. The chain is built from TRBV4-3 and TRBJ1-2, with D uncertain. The V and J ends lost 4 bases and 5 bases respectively, with 11 bases between them. Germline V gene data show CDR1 as LGHNA and CDR2 as YSLEER. The CDR3 sequence is 13 residues long. The CDR3 nucleotides are TGCGCCAGCAGCCCGGGTCTCATGTATGGCTACACCTTC. It translates to CASSPGLMYGYTF.

The chain employs TRBV21-1 and TRBJ1-6. TRBV21-1 is described as a pseudogene. This CDR3 is 16 amino acids long. CDR3 sequence: CASSLPRSPGDSPLHF. In DNA form, the CDR3 reads TGTGCCAGCAGCTTGCCTAGATCCCCCGGAGATTCACCCCTCCACTTT.

The genes are TRBV19 and TRBJ1-1; 7 bases fit TRBD1. This CDR3 region has 14 residues. With 4 bases clipped from V and 5 bases from J, the junction kept 7 bases outside the gene matches. CDR1 is LNHDA, CDR2 SQIVND, per germline (reference sequence). CDR3 protein: CASSRGQRGTEAFF. Written as DNA, the CDR3 is TGTGCCAGTAGTAGGGGACAGAGAGGGACTGAAGCTTTCTTT.

V gene TRBV24-1 combines with J gene TRBJ2-7; 9 bases are a match to TRBD2. Germline trimming cut 4 bases from V and 6 bases from J; bases unmatched to any gene: 9. Germline loops: CDR1 KGHDR, CDR2 SFDVKD. The CDR3 is 15 residues long. CDR3 sequence: CATSDLAGEVSEQYF. In DNA form, the CDR3 reads TGTGCCACCAGTGACTTAGCGGGAGAGGTCAGCGAGCAGTACTTC.

The chain couples TRBV10-1 to TRBJ1-6, with 7 nucleotides matching TRBD1. The ends lost 9 bases at V and 7 bases at J; junction bases unmatched: 6. This CDR3 spans 13 amino acids. Germline CDR1 reads WNHNN; CDR2 reads SYGVQD (reference sequence). The DNA for the CDR3 is TGCGCCAGTCAGGGGGGTCGGAATTCACCCCTCCACTTT. Residues: CASQGGRNSPLHF.

J is TRBJ2-5 and V is TRBV9; TRBD2 matches 13 bases. Germline CDR1 and CDR2: SGDLS and YYNGEE. The J segment lost 7 bases and the V segment lost 4 bases, leaving 10 bases of the junction unmatched. The CDR3 extends over 16 amino acids. The CDR3 here is CASSPFTSGGAGTQYF. Written as DNA, the CDR3 is TGTGCCAGCAGCCCCTTCACTAGCGGGGGGGCCGGGACCCAGTACTTC. Full variable domain (missing parts from reference TRBV9 and TRBJ2-5): DSGVTQTPKHLITATGQRVTLRCSPRSGDLSVYWYQQSLDQGLQFLIQYYNGEERAKGNILERFSAQQFPDLHSELNLSSLELGDSALYFCASSPFTSGGAGTQYFGPGTRLLVL.

CDR3 in amino acids: CSADRDGYTF. The CDR3 DNA reads TGCAGTGCCGACAGAGATGGCTACACCTTC. The chain combines TRBV20-1 with TRBJ1-2; possibly TRBD1 for D (5 bases). V was trimmed by 6 bases and J by 6 bases, leaving 8 bases between them. Germline CDR1 reads DFQATT; CDR2 reads SNEGSKA (reference sequence). The length of the CDR3 is 10 residues.

The rearrangement joins TRBV30 to TRBJ1-1; maybe TRBD1 (6 bases). This CDR3 has 15 amino acids. In germline, CDR1 is GTSNPN, CDR2 SVGIG (reference sequence). The V and J ends lost 1 base and 2 bases respectively, with 14 bases between them. CDR3: CAWSAFGTLNTEAFF. The CDR3 nucleotides are TGTGCCTGGAGTGCCTTCGGGACACTAAACACTGAAGCTTTCTTT.

A word on this clone: Other DNA sequences in this specimen translate into the identical CDR3. V is TRBV6-2 or TRBV6-3 and J is TRBJ2-7; maybe TRBD2 (5 bases). The CDR3 extends over 14 amino acids. Germline V gives CDR1 MNHEY, CDR2 SVGEGT. The ends were cut back, 0 bases at V and 0 bases at J, with 6 bases in the middle. The CDR3 protein is CASSYSTSSYEQYF. CDR3 coding DNA: TGTGCCAGCAGTTACTCCACTAGCTCCTACGAGCAGTACTTC.

The chain has TRBV29-1 and TRBJ2-7, with D perhaps matching TRBD2 (7 bases). The CDR3 is 11 amino acids. The V gene lost 2 bases and the J gene lost 8 bases, with 10 bases spanning the gap. CDR1 and CDR2 from the germline V gene are SQVTM and ANQGSEA. CDR3 nucleotides: TGCAGCGTTGAACGGGGGGCCAAGCAGTACTTC. Translation: CSVERGAKQYF.

This clone was seen a few times. The chain employs TRBV5-6 and TRBJ1-5; D gene uncertain. V lost 2 bases and J lost 0, with 6 bases in between. CDR1 and CDR2 from the germline V gene are SGHDT and YYEEEE. The CDR3 totals 14 residues. CDR3 coding DNA: TGTGCCAGCAGCTTCGGGGTTAGCAATCAGCCCCAGCATTTT. Encoded protein: CASSFGVSNQPQHF.

The V call is TRBV24-1, the J call TRBJ2-1; 9 bases match TRBD2. Unmatched junction bases numbered 9, after V lost 7 bases and J lost 3 bases. CDR1 KGHDR and CDR2 SFDVKD come from the germline V gene. This CDR3 is built from 16 residues. CDR3 sequence (DNA): TGTGCCACCAGCCCCAGCGGGGGGACCTTCTACAATGAGCAGTTCTTC. Translated, it gives CATSPSGGTFYNEQFF.

The rearrangement joins TRBV6-5 to TRBJ1-1, with D possibly TRBD1 on 5 matching bases. CDR1 and CDR2 from the germline V gene are MNHEY and SVGAGI. The CDR3 runs to 13 residues. Trimming left V 7 bases short and J 3 bases short, with 12 bases between. CDR3 coding DNA: TGTGCCAGCACCCTCAGGGCAGACACTGAAGCTTTCTTT. Protein: CASTLRADTEAFF.

This clone was picked up one time. The chain links TRBV19 to TRBJ1-1; D gene uncertain. Trimming pared 3 bases from V and 1 base from J, leaving 9 bases between. The CDR3 is 14 amino acids. Germline loops: CDR1 LNHDA, CDR2 SQIVND (reference sequence). The CDR3 reads CASSISGSNTEAFF. In DNA, the CDR3 is TGTGCCAGTAGTATTTCGGGGTCGAACACTGAAGCTTTCTTT.

V usage is TRBV18 and J usage is TRBJ1-1; possible D gene TRBD1, 6 bases. This CDR3 has 15 amino acids. Germline CDR1 and CDR2: KGHSH and LQKENI. V was cut by 0 bases and J by 1 base, with 9 bases left in between. CDR3 amino acids: CASSPPGQRNTEAFF. The CDR3 DNA reads as TGTGCCAGCTCACCACCAGGACAGAGGAACACTGAAGCTTTCTTT.

The chain carries TRBV20-1 and TRBJ2-7, with D unclear. The CDR3 sequence is 11 residues long. V lost 3 bases and J lost 6, with 9 bases in between. Germline V gene data show CDR1 as DFQATT and CDR2 as SNEGSKA (reference sequence). CDR3 amino acids: CSASRVSEQYF. In DNA, the CDR3 is TGCAGTGCTAGTCGGGTTTCCGAGCAGTACTTC.

DNA for the CDR3: TGTGCCAGCAGCCCCTCGACGGGGGGCACCGGGGAGCTGTTTTTT. Its translation: CASSPSTGGTGELFF. This chain links TRBV2 with TRBJ2-2; TRBD2 agrees at 7 bases. The ends lost 6 bases at V and 4 bases at J; junction bases unmatched: 8. Germline CDR1 and CDR2: SNHLY and FYNNEI. The CDR3 extends over 15 amino acids.

The J gene is TRBJ2-1, the V gene TRBV5-1, with 10 bases matching TRBD1. V lost 8 bases and J lost 8; bases outside the gene matches: 10. The CDR3 runs 14 residues. CDR1 is SGHRS and CDR2 is YFSETQ in the germline V gene. CDR3 nucleotides: TGCGCCAGTGGTGTCCGGGACAGGGGCCATGAGCAGTTCTTC. This sequence encodes CASGVRDRGHEQFF.

Written as DNA, the CDR3 is TGTGCCAGCACCTTAGGACTAGCGGGGGGCGGTGAGCAGTTCTTC. Its protein product is CASTLGLAGGGEQFF. V and J are TRBV6-5 and TRBJ2-1; TRBD2 aligns across 14 bases. The CDR3 has 15 residues. V dropped 7 bases and J dropped 9; count of bases not matched to a gene: 8. Germline V lookup: CDR1 MNHEY, CDR2 SVGAGI.

The V gene is TRBV9, the J gene TRBJ2-7; D gene ambiguous. The germline V gene has CDR1 SGDLS and CDR2 YYNGEE. The CDR3 sequence is 14 residues long. The V end lost 0 bases, the J end lost 0 bases, and 7 bases lay between the germline ends. CDR3 loop: CASSVGGSSYEQYF. DNA of the CDR3: TGTGCCAGCAGCGTAGGAGGATCCTCCTACGAGCAGTACTTC. Based on the CDR3 plus reference TRBV9 and TRBJ2-7, the full variable domain is DSGVTQTPKHLITATGQRVTLRCSPRSGDLSVYWYQQSLDQGLQFLIQYYNGEERAKGNILERFSAQQFPDLHSELNLSSLELGDSALYFCASSVGGSSYEQYFGPGTRLTVT.

J is TRBJ1-2 and V is TRBV11-1, with 7 bases lining up with TRBD1. This CDR3 comprises 15 residues. The V gene end was trimmed by 6 bases and the J gene end by 0 bases; junction bases not matched to a gene: 7. Germline V CDR1 and CDR2: SGHAT, FQDESV (reference sequence). CDR3: CASRDGTAPNYGYTF. CDR3 nucleotide sequence: TGTGCCAGCAGAGACGGGACAGCCCCTAACTATGGCTACACCTTC. The full variable domain, with the rest looked up from reference TRBV11-1 and TRBJ1-2, is EAEVAQSPRYKITEKSQAVAFWCDPISGHATLYWYRQILGQGPELLVQFQDESVVDDSQLPKDRFSAERLKGVDSTLKIQPAELGDSAMYLCASRDGTAPNYGYTFGSGTRLTVV.

The genes are TRBV7-8 and TRBJ1-5; 9 bases match TRBD1. J lost 6 bases, V lost 3 bases, and 6 bases had no gene match. The V gene's germline CDR1 is SGHVS and CDR2 FQNEAQ. The CDR3 contains 15 residues. The CDR3 nucleotides are TGTGCCAGCAGCTTCCAAACAGGGGGCGGTCAGCCCCAGCATTTT. Translating gives CASSFQTGGGQPQHF.

This clone was counted between two and nine times. This rearrangement joins TRBV25-1 to TRBJ2-2, with 8 bases lining up with TRBD1. The CDR3 contains 14 residues. V was pared by 5 bases and J by 3 bases, with 2 bases of the junction left unmatched. CDR1 MGHDK and CDR2 SYGVNS come from the germline V gene. The CDR3 nucleotides are TGTGCCAGCAGTACACAGGGGGACACCGGGGAGCTGTTTTTT. Residues: CASSTQGDTGELFF.

This clone was picked up one time. V and J are TRBV27 and TRBJ1-2, with D uncertain. Trimming removed 8 bases from V and 7 bases from J, with 14 bases in between. This CDR3 is 12 amino acids long. The germline CDR1 and CDR2 sequences are MNHEY and SMNVEV (reference sequence). CDR3 amino acids: CASGALEAGYTF. CDR3 coding DNA: TGTGCCAGCGGAGCCCTGGAAGCTGGCTACACCTTC.

The rearrangement links TRBV10-2 to TRBJ2-3; 7 positions agree with TRBD2. The CDR3 loop spans 16 amino acids. Germline CDR1 reads WSHSY; CDR2 reads SAAADI. V shed 6 bases and J 5 bases; nucleotides not matched to a gene: 14. The DNA for the CDR3 is TGCGCCAGCAGACCACAGCGGGGCCTGGGGGTAGATACGCAGTATTTT. It encodes CASRPQRGLGVDTQYF.